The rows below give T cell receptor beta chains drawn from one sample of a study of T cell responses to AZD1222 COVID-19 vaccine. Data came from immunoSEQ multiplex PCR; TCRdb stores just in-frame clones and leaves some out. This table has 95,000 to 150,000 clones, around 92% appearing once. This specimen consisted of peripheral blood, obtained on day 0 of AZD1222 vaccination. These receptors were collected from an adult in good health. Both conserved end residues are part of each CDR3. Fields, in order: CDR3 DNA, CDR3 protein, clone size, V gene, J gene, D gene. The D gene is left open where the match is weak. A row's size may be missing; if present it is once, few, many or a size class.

TGTGCCAGCTCACGATCTCCGGGACAATATTCCGGAGATACGCAGTATTTT,CASSRSPGQYSGDTQYF,-,TRBV18,TRBJ2-3,-
TGTGCCAGCAGTTACGGGGGCAATCAGCCCCAGCATTTT,CASSYGGNQPQHF,-,TRBV6-2/TRBV6-3,TRBJ1-5,-
TGTGCCAGCAGCCAAGAACTAGGGACAGGCGGGGATACGCAGTATTTT,CASSQELGTGGDTQYF,medium-sized,TRBV4-2,TRBJ2-3,TRBD1
TGTGCCAGCAGCCAAGAAAGGGGGGGCCCCTACGAGCAGTACTTC,CASSQERGGPYEQYF,-,TRBV4-2,TRBJ2-7,-
TGCGCCAGCAGTGAACTGGGGGGCCCTGAAGCTTTCTTT,CASSELGGPEAFF,-,TRBV10-2,TRBJ1-1,-
TGTGCCACCAGTGGAACTAGCGGGAGACCGAACACCGGGGAGCTGTTTTTT,CATSGTSGRPNTGELFF,-,TRBV24-1,TRBJ2-2,TRBD2
TGTGCCAGCAGTCCCAGACAGAGTTTCAATCAGCCCCAGCATTTT,CASSPRQSFNQPQHF,-,TRBV27,TRBJ1-5,-
TGTGCCAGCAGTGAGCAGGGCACACGGTCCTACGAGCAGTACTTC,CASSEQGTRSYEQYF,-,TRBV6-1,TRBJ2-7,-
TGTGCCAGTACCAGGGCCCGTGAGGGCGGCTACACCTTC,CASTRAREGGYTF,-,TRBV6-5,TRBJ1-2,-
TGTGCCAGCAGCTTGGTTGCGGGATTGGATAATTCACCCCTCCACTTT,CASSLVAGLDNSPLHF,-,TRBV11-2,TRBJ1-6,-
TGTGCCAGCTCACCAGGATCGGGGGTCAATGAGCAGTTCTTC,CASSPGSGVNEQFF,-,TRBV18,TRBJ2-1,-
TGTGCCAGCAGGCCGGGGGCTTGGGCCCTCCACTTT,CASRPGAWALHF,-,TRBV2,TRBJ1-6,-
TGTGCCACCAGTGGGGGAGGGGGTGAGCAGTTCTTC,CATSGGGGEQFF,-,TRBV24-1,TRBJ2-1,-
TGTGCCAGCAGCGTAGCGGGCAGTAAGGGGGTCGGCTACACCTTC,CASSVAGSKGVGYTF,-,TRBV9,TRBJ1-2,-
TGTGCCAGCAGCTACGCCTTTATGAGCGGCCATGAGCAGTTCTTC,CASSYAFMSGHEQFF,-,TRBV11-3,TRBJ2-1,-
TGTGCCAGCAGCCCTCCGGGTCATTTGGGCACCGGGGAGCTGTTTTTT,CASSPPGHLGTGELFF,-,TRBV5-6,TRBJ2-2,-
TGTGCCAGCGCAAAGGGGGTAGTCCTTCCGGATGAGCAGTTCTTC,CASAKGVVLPDEQFF,-,TRBV9,TRBJ2-1,-
TGTGCCAGCAGCTTAGTGGGACAGGGGGCGAGAAACACTGAAGCTTTCTTT,CASSLVGQGARNTEAFF,-,TRBV7-2,TRBJ1-1,TRBD1
TGTGCCAGCAGCAACATGGGTACGAGCTACGAGCAGTACTTC,CASSNMGTSYEQYF,-,TRBV7-8,TRBJ2-7,-
TGTGCCAGCAGTTTATACGCCGGGGGCACTGAAGCTTTCTTT,CASSLYAGGTEAFF,-,TRBV27,TRBJ1-1,-
TGCGCCAGCAGCCATATGCCCTCTGACGGGAGCTCCTACGAGCAGTACTTC,CASSHMPSDGSSYEQYF,-,TRBV4-3,TRBJ2-7,-
TGTGCCAGCAGCCTGATGACGAACCAGCCCCAGCATTTT,CASSLMTNQPQHF,-,TRBV12-3/TRBV12-4,TRBJ1-5,-